The 3 T cell receptor beta chains below all came from one sample that was sequenced in a study of response to subunit inactivated influenza vaccine. TCRdb reprocessed the RT-PCR reads via MiXCR and lists one record per CDR3 protein. Of over 650,000 distinct CDR3 sequences in the sample, 15% to 20% are singletons; the top ten hold about a tenth. The sample consisted of PBMCs from blood, taken 5 to 6 days after vaccination. The receptors come from a man over 45 who received an inactivated influenza vaccine.

Ten or more counts support this clonotype. The rearrangement uses TRBV12-3 or TRBV12-4 and TRBJ2-1; D ambiguous. This CDR3 has 11 amino acids. The V gene lost 6 bases and the J gene lost 8 bases, with 8 bases spanning the gap. In DNA, the CDR3 is TGTGCCAGCAGCTTTGGGGATGAGCAGTTCTTC. Translating gives CASSFGDEQFF.

A few counts support this clonotype. CDR3 sequence: CASSLAGESSYEQYF. In nucleotides, the CDR3 is TGCGCCAGCAGCTTGGCTGGGGAGAGCTCCTACGAGCAGTACTTC. The gene calls are TRBV5-1 and TRBJ2-7; a possible D gene is TRBD2 (5 bases). V was shortened by 0 bases and J by 0 bases, with 10 bases between the two germline ends. The CDR3 consists of 15 residues. Germline V lookup: CDR1 SGHRS, CDR2 YFSETQ.

The CDR3 nucleotides are TGTGCCAGCAGCTTACTAGCGGGGGTCGAGCAGTACTTC. Its translation is CASSLLAGVEQYF. The rearrangement joins TRBV7-2 to TRBJ2-7, with 10 bases identical to TRBD2. V gave up 2 bases and J gave up 6 bases; unmatched junction bases: 1. The CDR3 extends over 13 amino acids. From germline, CDR1 is SGHTA and CDR2 FQGNSA. Using reference TRBV7-2 and TRBJ2-7 for the parts outside the CDR3, the full variable domain is GAGVSQSPSNKVTEKGKDVELRCDPISGHTALYWYRQSLGQGLEFLIYFQGNSAPDKSGLPSDRFSAERTGGSVSTLTIQRTQQEDSAVYLCASSLLAGVEQYFGPGTRLTVT.